These T cell receptor beta chains were read from a single sample in a study of T cells in Graves' hyperthyroidism and ophthalmopathy. Using its own MiXCR run on the multiplex PCR reads, TCRdb lists one record per CDR3 protein. The table shows approximately 510,000 distinct CDR3 sequences, with 46% occurring only once. Sequencing used peripheral blood or thyroid tissue (not recorded which). The receptors were gathered from an adult woman with Graves' disease, either hyperthyroidism or ophthalmopathy (not recorded which). Each CDR3 is given with its conserved first and last residue. A D gene is named only where the DNA matches it firmly. Size values are once, few and many counts, or a class for expanded clones, and some rows have none.

>TRBJ1-6|TRBV6-6|.|.
TGTGCCAGCAGTTATGGAGGGACTTCACCCCTCCACTTT
CASSYGGTSPLHF
>TRBJ2-7|TRBV2|many|.
TGTGCCAGCTTAGGAACAGGCTACGAGCAGTACTTC
CASLGTGYEQYF
>TRBJ1-1|TRBV19|many|.
TGTGCCAGTAGAAGAGGTTCGTTACGCACTGAAGCTTTCTTT
CASRRGSLRTEAFF
>TRBJ1-1|TRBV6-1|few|.
TGTGCCAGCAGTGATCGGTCAGGGGTCCCCTCTGAAGCTTTCTTT
CASSDRSGVPSEAFF
>TRBJ2-2|TRBV2|many|.
TGTGCCAGCTTCCCCGGGCCGGCGAACACCGGGGAGCTGTTTTTT
CASFPGPANTGELFF
>TRBJ1-5|TRBV2|many|.
TGTGCCAGCAGTGAACAAGGTATTAGCAATCAGCCCCAGCATTTT
CASSEQGISNQPQHF
>TRBJ1-4|TRBV7-9|.|.
TGTGCCAGCAGCCACCGGGCGAATGAAAAACTGTTTTTT
CASSHRANEKLFF
>TRBJ1-5|TRBV7-8|few|.
TGTGCCAGCAGCTCCGGGACTAGCGGGAATCGCCAAGAGACCCAGCATTTT
CASSSGTSGNRQETQHF
>TRBJ1-4|TRBV11-2|few|TRBD1
TGTGCCAGCAGCTTAACCCCCTGGGGAGGGGGCGACGAAAAACTGTTTTTT
CASSLTPWGGGDEKLFF
>TRBJ2-7|TRBV29-1|few|.
TGCAGCGTTGTTGGCGGGGCCTCCTACGAGCAGTACTTC
CSVVGGASYEQYF
>TRBJ1-1|TRBV29-1|.|.
TGCAGCGTTTCCGTCCGTCTCGACACTGAAGCTTTCTTT
CSVSVRLDTEAFF
>TRBJ2-7|TRBV7-2|.|TRBD2
TGTGCCAGCAGTCTAGCGGGAGTAAGTGAGCAGTACTTC
CASSLAGVSEQYF
>TRBJ2-7|TRBV6-1|.|.
TGTGCCAGCAGTTACGATACTACTGGAGGTATGCCAACCTACGGGCAGTACTTC
CASSYDTTGGMPTYGQYF
>TRBJ1-2|TRBV6-5|many|TRBD1
TGTGCCAGCAGTTTTACTTCCTCGGGACAGGGAGGTCACACCTTC
CASSFTSSGQGGHTF
>TRBJ1-2|TRBV19|many|TRBD1
TGTGCCAGTAGTATACGACACAGGGGTAACTATGGCTACACCTTC
CASSIRHRGNYGYTF
>TRBJ2-7|TRBV15|once|.
TGTGCCACCAGCAGAGATGTGGGAGCCGTGGACGAGCAGTACTTC
CATSRDVGAVDEQYF
>TRBJ1-2|TRBV10-3|many|.
TGTGCCATCAGTGAGGATCAATATGGCTACACCTTC
CAISEDQYGYTF
>TRBJ1-2|TRBV7-9|.|.
TGCGCCAGCAGCCAAGAAGGGTTCCGCTACACCTTC
CASSQEGFRYTF
>TRBJ1-6|TRBV7-8|.|.
TGTGCCAGCAGCCCGCTCCCTTCACCCCTCCACTTT
CASSPLPSPLHF
>TRBJ2-5|TRBV25-1|few|.
TGTGCCAGCAGAGCAAATTTAGGGGGCCAAGAGACCCAGTACTTC
CASRANLGGQETQYF
>TRBJ1-5|TRBV19|many|.
TGTGCCAGTACCGGCCGGGACACCTATCAGCCCCAGCATTTT
CASTGRDTYQPQHF
>TRBJ2-5|TRBV29-1|.|.
TGCAGCGCCCCTAATAGGGGGAAAGAGACCCAGTACTTC
CSAPNRGKETQYF
>TRBJ1-6|TRBV7-9|.|.
TGTGCCAGCAGCTTAGAGGACAGCTTTAATTCACCCCTCCACTTT
CASSLEDSFNSPLHF
>TRBJ1-2|TRBV7-9|.|TRBD1
TGTGCCAGCAGACAACAGACAGGGGATCGTGGCTACACCTTC
CASRQQTGDRGYTF
>TRBJ1-5|TRBV10-3|few|.
TGTGCCACCAGGGGCAGGGAGGGCGATCAGCCCCAGCATTTT
CATRGREGDQPQHF
>TRBJ1-1|TRBV4-1|.|TRBD1
TGCGCCAGCAGCCAACCGACAGGGAGGGACACTGAAGCTTTCTTT
CASSQPTGRDTEAFF
>TRBJ1-1|TRBV5-1|many|TRBD1
TGCGCCAGCAGCTTGGAAACAGGGGAGGGTTCTGAAGCTTTCTTT
CASSLETGEGSEAFF